These 10 T cell receptor beta chains came from one sample sequenced in a study of OX40 agonist ivuxolimab in advanced cancers. TCRdb's copy holds only in-frame clones and misses some; the assay was immunoSEQ multiplex PCR. The top ten clones hold over 9.5% of a sample with tens of thousands of clones, around 90% of them seen once. Sequenced material: CD4+ or CD8+ T cells sorted from blood, taken in a trial of the OX40 agonist ivuxolimab. The receptors were gathered from an adult with an advanced solid tumor such as melanoma, head and neck, liver or kidney cancer.

The gene calls are TRBV27 and TRBJ2-1; maybe TRBD1 (5 bases). V gave up 8 bases and J gave up 6 bases, with 17 bases separating them. This CDR3 comprises 14 residues. Germline values: CDR1 MNHEY, CDR2 SMNVEV (reference sequence). The CDR3 region is CASGVGAQPNEQFF. The CDR3 DNA sequence: TGTGCCAGCGGTGTAGGGGCCCAGCCCAATGAGCAGTTCTTC.

The J gene is TRBJ2-1, the V gene TRBV27; 8 nucleotides match TRBD2. Trimming took 3 bases from V and 6 from J; bases not matched to a gene: 4. From germline, CDR1 is MNHEY and CDR2 SMNVEV (reference sequence). The CDR3 is 14 amino acids. DNA of the CDR3: TGTGCCAGCAGTTTGTTACTAGCGGTCAATGAGCAGTTCTTC. It codes for CASSLLLAVNEQFF.

The V call is TRBV5-1, the J call TRBJ2-7; D assignment may be TRBD1 or TRBD2 (6 bases each). Trimming removed 3 bases at V and 0 bases at J, with 10 bases between. The CDR3 totals 14 residues. Germline V gene lookup returns CDR1 SGHRS and CDR2 YFSETQ. The CDR3 coding sequence is TGCGCCAGCAGCTGGGGGGACATCTCCTACGAGCAGTACTTC. Its protein product is CASSWGDISYEQYF.

This clone was detected a few times. This chain links TRBV5-4 with TRBJ2-2; no firm D call. Germline V gene sequence: CDR1 SGHNT, CDR2 YYREEE (reference sequence). The CDR3 spans 12 residues. V lost 3 bases, J lost 7 bases, and 7 bases lay in between. CDR3 sequence: CASSSNIGELFF. As DNA, the CDR3 is TGTGCCAGCAGCTCCAATATCGGGGAGCTGTTTTTT.

The chain has TRBV2 and TRBJ2-3; D not resolved. Germline V gives CDR1 SNHLY, CDR2 FYNNEI. V gave up 5 bases and J gave up 4 bases, with 4 bases separating them. This CDR3 spans 11 amino acids. CDR3 amino acids: CASSRSDTQYF. CDR3 nucleotides: TGTGCCAGCAGTCGGTCAGATACGCAGTATTTT.

The V call is TRBV28, the J call TRBJ1-3, with 10 bases lining up with TRBD1. Germline CDR1 MDHEN, CDR2 SYDVKM. V shed 6 bases and J 5 bases; nucleotides not matched to a gene: 7. The CDR3 has 15 amino acids. The DNA of the CDR3 is TGTGCCAGCAGACAAGAGACAGGGGGCCGAAACACCATATATTTT. Its translation: CASRQETGGRNTIYF.

This sequence joins TRBV7-8 and TRBJ2-2; D is perhaps TRBD1 (7 bases). Germline loops: CDR1 SGHVS, CDR2 FQNEAQ. The V and J ends lost 3 bases and 3 bases respectively, with 17 bases between them. CDR3 size: 17 residues. As DNA, the CDR3 is TGTGCCAGCAGCTTGGCGACCAGGGGGGTTTACACCGGGGAGCTGTTTTTT. As protein: CASSLATRGVYTGELFF.

The chain links TRBV2 to TRBJ1-2; 10 bases fit TRBD1. Germline V gene sequence: CDR1 SNHLY, CDR2 FYNNEI. The V segment lost 4 bases and the J segment 2 bases; nucleotides outside the gene matches: 1. CDR3 size: 14 residues. In DNA, the CDR3 is TGTGCCAGCAGTGTGGACAGGGGGAACTATGGCTACACCTTC. Its protein is CASSVDRGNYGYTF.

The chain uses TRBV2 and TRBJ1-6; D call uncertain. This CDR3 region has 17 residues. The germline V gene has CDR1 SNHLY and CDR2 FYNNEI. With 0 bases removed from V and 0 bases from J, the gap between germline ends came to 9 bases. CDR3 protein: CASSEASHFSYNSPLHF. The DNA of the CDR3 is TGTGCCAGCAGTGAAGCGTCACACTTCTCCTATAATTCACCCCTCCACTTT.

V is TRBV4-1 and J is TRBJ1-1; no clear D gene. Trimming shortened V by 1 base and J by 3 bases, and 9 bases separated the two germline ends. Germline-derived CDR1 and CDR2 are MGHRA and YSYEKL. CDR3 length equals 14 residues. This CDR3 is CASSQAGEYTEAFF. CDR3 DNA: TGCGCCAGCAGCCAAGCCGGTGAGTACACTGAAGCTTTCTTT.